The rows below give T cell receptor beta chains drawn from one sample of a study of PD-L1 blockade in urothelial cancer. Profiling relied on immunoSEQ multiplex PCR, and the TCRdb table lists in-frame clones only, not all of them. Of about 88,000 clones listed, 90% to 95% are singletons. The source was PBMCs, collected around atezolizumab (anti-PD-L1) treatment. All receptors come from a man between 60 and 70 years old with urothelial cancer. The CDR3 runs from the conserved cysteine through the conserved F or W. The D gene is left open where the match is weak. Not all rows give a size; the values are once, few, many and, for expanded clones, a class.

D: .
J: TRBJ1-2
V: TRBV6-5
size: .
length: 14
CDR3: CASSYAVGRYGYTF
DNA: TGTGCCAGCAGTTACGCGGTAGGCCGCTATGGCTACACCTTC

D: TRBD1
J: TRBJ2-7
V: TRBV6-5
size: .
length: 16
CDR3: CASSYSYGTGDGEQYF
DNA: TGTGCCAGCAGTTACTCGTACGGGACAGGGGATGGCGAGCAGTACTTC

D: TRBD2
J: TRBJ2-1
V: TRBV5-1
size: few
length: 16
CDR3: CASSMGLAGPYNEQFF
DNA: TGCGCCAGCAGCATGGGACTAGCGGGGCCTTACAATGAGCAGTTCTTC

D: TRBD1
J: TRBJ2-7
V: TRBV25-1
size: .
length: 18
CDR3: CASSHPGQGRGDSYEQYF
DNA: TGTGCCAGCAGTCATCCGGGACAGGGAAGGGGGGATTCCTACGAGCAGTACTTC

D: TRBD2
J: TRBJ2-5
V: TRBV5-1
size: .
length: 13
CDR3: CASSTFGGETQYF
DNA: TGCGCCAGCAGCACGTTCGGGGGGGAGACCCAGTACTTC

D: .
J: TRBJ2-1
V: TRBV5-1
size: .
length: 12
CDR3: CASSDGGASQFF
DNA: TGCGCCAGCAGCGACGGGGGTGCAAGTCAGTTCTTC

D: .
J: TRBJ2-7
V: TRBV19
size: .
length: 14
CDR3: CASSSSGTLYEQYF
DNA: TGTGCCAGTAGTAGTTCTGGGACACTCTACGAGCAGTACTTC

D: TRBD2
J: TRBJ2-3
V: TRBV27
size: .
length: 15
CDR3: CASSNSGGLADTQYF
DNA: TGTGCCAGCAGTAATAGCGGGGGGTTAGCAGATACGCAGTATTTT

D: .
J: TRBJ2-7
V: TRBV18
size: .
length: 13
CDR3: CASSPDRSGEQYF
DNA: TGTGCCAGCTCACCTGACAGGTCGGGGGAGCAGTACTTC

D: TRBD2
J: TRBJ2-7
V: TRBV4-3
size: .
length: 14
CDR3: CASSQDPGGYEQYF
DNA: TGCGCCAGCAGCCAAGATCCGGGGGGATACGAGCAGTACTTC